This passage covers 18 T cell receptor beta chains from one sample sequenced in a study of PD-1 blockade in classical Hodgkin lymphoma. TCRdb keeps only in-frame clones here, not all; method: immunoSEQ multiplex PCR. Of over 70,000 clones detected, just over 90% appear once; the ten largest clones hold under 3.5%. This sample's time point: cycle 4 day 1 (C4D1), after 5 to 7 weeks of nivolumab. All patients relapsed after autologous stem cell transplantation, and brentuximab vedotin exposure varied. The input for sequencing was peripheral blood mononuclear cells (PBMCs), taken before the fourth cycle of nivolumab. The receptors here all came from a human donor with classical Hodgkin lymphoma.

This chain joins TRBV7-2 and TRBJ1-5; 7 bases fit TRBD1. The CDR3 is made up of 16 amino acids. In germline, CDR1 is SGHTA, CDR2 FQGNSA. The V gene end was trimmed by 7 bases and the J gene end by 0 bases; junction bases not matched to a gene: 9. The CDR3 nucleotides read TGTGCCAGCACCCCTGTGGGACAGCATAGCAATCAGCCCCAGCATTTT. Residues: CASTPVGQHSNQPQHF.

The chain links TRBV5-1 to TRBJ2-1; D not resolved. The V gene lost 0 bases and the J gene lost 9 bases, with 7 bases spanning the gap. Germline-derived CDR1 and CDR2 are SGHRS and YFSETQ. The CDR3 totals 12 residues. The CDR3 region has the DNA TGCGCCAGCAGCTTGGTTGCTGGTGAGCAGTTCTTC. It yields the protein CASSLVAGEQFF.

This clone has only a few counts. The chain uses TRBV6-5 and TRBJ2-1, with D possibly being TRBD2 (5 bases). Germline V gene sequence: CDR1 MNHEY, CDR2 SVGAGI. V lost 7 bases to trimming and J lost 9 bases, with 19 bases between them. The CDR3 runs to 14 residues. The CDR3 DNA follows: TGTGCCAGCAACCTGGGTCTAGCCTCCGGTGAGCAGTTCTTC. Translated: CASNLGLASGEQFF.

The sample holds one count of this clone. The CDR3 region is CASSLKGHQGRETQYF. The CDR3, as DNA: TGTGCCAGCAGTTTAAAAGGGCACCAGGGACGGGAGACCCAGTACTTC. The chain joins TRBV28 to TRBJ2-5; D might be TRBD1 or TRBD2, each matching 5 bases. This CDR3 spans 16 amino acids. Trimming cost V 2 bases and J 5 bases, with 18 bases left between them. Germline-derived CDR1 and CDR2 are MDHEN and SYDVKM.

This clone occurred once. This sequence joins TRBV4-3 and TRBJ1-3; D possibly corresponds to TRBD1 (5 bases). The V gene's germline CDR1 is LGHNA and CDR2 YSLEER. The CDR3 consists of 17 residues. Deletions cut 0 bases from V and 9 bases from J, with 21 bases between. CDR3 nucleotide sequence: TGCGCCAGCAGCCAAGACGACAGTCCTAGGGGTCAGGCCACCATATATTTT. Protein sequence: CASSQDDSPRGQATIYF.

The chain has TRBV29-1 and TRBJ2-5; 7 nucleotides align to TRBD1. The germline CDR1 and CDR2 sequences are SQVTM and ANQGSEA. With V trimmed by 8 bases and J by 5 bases, 11 bases remained unmatched. This CDR3 has 13 residues. CDR3 sequence: CSTLQTGPETQYF. The CDR3 bases are TGCAGCACTCTACAGACAGGGCCCGAGACCCAGTACTTC.

This chain connects TRBV27 to TRBJ1-4; 9 bases agree with TRBD1. The V gene's germline CDR1 is MNHEY and CDR2 SMNVEV (reference sequence). The CDR3 covers 14 residues. V was clipped by 5 bases and J by 6 bases; unmatched bases: 4. CDR3 DNA: TGTGCCAGCAGTGTACAGGGGGCGGATGAAAAACTGTTTTTT. Amino acids: CASSVQGADEKLFF.

The table lists this clone with a count of one. J is TRBJ2-7 and V is TRBV2; D remains ambiguous. Germline V gene data show CDR1 as SNHLY and CDR2 as FYNNEI. The CDR3 length is 14 residues. V lost 6 bases to trimming and J lost 7 bases, with 19 bases between them. CDR3 region: CASSPGRPGGEQYF. The DNA of the CDR3 is TGTGCCAGCAGCCCCGGGCGCCCGGGTGGGGAGCAGTACTTC.

The chain couples TRBV9 to TRBJ1-2; 7 nucleotides line up with TRBD1. The germline V gene has CDR1 SGDLS and CDR2 YYNGEE. V trimming: 3 bases; J trimming: 5 bases; junction bases outside the gene matches: 16. This CDR3 contains 17 residues. This CDR3 is CASSGKKTGRVWYGYTF. The CDR3 bases are TGTGCCAGCAGCGGGAAAAAGACAGGGAGGGTGTGGTATGGCTACACCTTC.

The chain combines TRBV14 with TRBJ1-1; D remains unclear. V dropped 2 bases and J dropped 1 base, with 5 bases sitting between them. The CDR3 is made up of 13 amino acids. Germline V CDR1 and CDR2: SGHDN, FVKESK. DNA of the CDR3: TGTGCCAGCAGCCAATCGAGGAACACTGAAGCTTTCTTT. It translates to CASSQSRNTEAFF.

The chain carries TRBV29-1 and TRBJ2-2; possibly TRBD1 or TRBD2 for D (5 bases each). CDR1 and CDR2 from the germline V gene are SQVTM and ANQGSEA. The CDR3 is 15 residues long. V dropped 7 bases and J dropped 4 bases, with 19 bases sitting between them. CDR3 region: CSAVGVLGSTGELFF. In DNA form, the CDR3 reads TGCAGCGCAGTGGGGGTGCTGGGGTCCACCGGGGAGCTGTTTTTT.

The chain has TRBV6-6 and TRBJ1-2; D unresolved. The CDR3 sequence is 15 residues long. The germline V and J ends were trimmed by 7 bases and 0 bases, with 15 bases remaining between them. From germline, CDR1 is MNHNY and CDR2 SVGAGI (reference sequence). CDR3 protein: CASIQLSRPNYGYTF. CDR3 sequence (DNA): TGTGCCAGCATCCAACTGTCCAGACCTAACTATGGCTACACCTTC.

The chain couples TRBV30 to TRBJ1-5; tentative D call: TRBD1 (5 bases). Germline V gene data show CDR1 as GTSNPN and CDR2 as SVGIG (reference sequence). Trimming pared 1 base from V and 6 bases from J, leaving 7 bases between. This CDR3 has 12 amino acids. The DNA of the CDR3 is TGTGCCTGGAGTGATGGGGGTCAGCCCCAGCATTTT. Residues: CAWSDGGQPQHF.

The chain carries TRBV19 and TRBJ1-4; D gene ambiguous. The V and J ends lost 5 bases and 0 bases respectively, with 13 bases between them. CDR3 length: 16 amino acids. In germline, CDR1 is LNHDA, CDR2 SQIVND (reference sequence). The DNA of the CDR3 is TGTGCCAGTAGTGCGATCGACGGCGCAACTAATGAAAAACTGTTTTTT. It specifies CASSAIDGATNEKLFF.

The rearrangement uses TRBV23-1 and TRBJ2-1; 7 positions match TRBD1. TRBV23-1 is reported as an ORF; its role is uncertain. V gave up 0 bases and J gave up 7 bases; unmatched junction bases: 9. The length of the CDR3 is 16 residues. Here the CDR3 reads CASSQSRTPGGNEQFF. DNA for the CDR3: TGCGCCAGCAGTCAATCGCGTACGCCAGGGGGAAATGAGCAGTTCTTC.

The rearrangement uses TRBV2 and TRBJ2-4; D gene ambiguous. V was shortened by 6 bases and J by 0 bases, with 9 bases between the two germline ends. The germline CDR1 and CDR2 sequences are SNHLY and FYNNEI. This CDR3 contains 14 residues. The CDR3 region has the DNA TGTGCCAGCAGCCAACCCTTAGCCAAAAACATTCAGTACTTC. Protein: CASSQPLAKNIQYF.

This clone was picked up one time. J is TRBJ2-2 and V is TRBV6-4; 9 nucleotides line up with TRBD2. The CDR3 covers 16 residues. Per germline, CDR1 MRHNA and CDR2 SNTAGT. V was clipped by 3 bases and J by 5 bases; unmatched bases: 7. As DNA, the CDR3 is TGTGCCAGCAGTGATGGACTAGCGAGTTCTACCGGGGAGCTGTTTTTT. Translation: CASSDGLASSTGELFF.

The chain employs TRBV7-2 and TRBJ2-7; 9 nucleotides match TRBD1. The CDR3 is 16 amino acids. Losses at the gene ends were 5 bases for V and 7 bases for J; bases not matched to a gene: 15. The V gene's germline CDR1 is SGHTA and CDR2 FQGNSA. The CDR3 region is CASSVLLGQGAWEQYF. In DNA form, the CDR3 reads TGTGCCAGCAGCGTGCTTCTGGGACAGGGAGCTTGGGAGCAGTACTTC.